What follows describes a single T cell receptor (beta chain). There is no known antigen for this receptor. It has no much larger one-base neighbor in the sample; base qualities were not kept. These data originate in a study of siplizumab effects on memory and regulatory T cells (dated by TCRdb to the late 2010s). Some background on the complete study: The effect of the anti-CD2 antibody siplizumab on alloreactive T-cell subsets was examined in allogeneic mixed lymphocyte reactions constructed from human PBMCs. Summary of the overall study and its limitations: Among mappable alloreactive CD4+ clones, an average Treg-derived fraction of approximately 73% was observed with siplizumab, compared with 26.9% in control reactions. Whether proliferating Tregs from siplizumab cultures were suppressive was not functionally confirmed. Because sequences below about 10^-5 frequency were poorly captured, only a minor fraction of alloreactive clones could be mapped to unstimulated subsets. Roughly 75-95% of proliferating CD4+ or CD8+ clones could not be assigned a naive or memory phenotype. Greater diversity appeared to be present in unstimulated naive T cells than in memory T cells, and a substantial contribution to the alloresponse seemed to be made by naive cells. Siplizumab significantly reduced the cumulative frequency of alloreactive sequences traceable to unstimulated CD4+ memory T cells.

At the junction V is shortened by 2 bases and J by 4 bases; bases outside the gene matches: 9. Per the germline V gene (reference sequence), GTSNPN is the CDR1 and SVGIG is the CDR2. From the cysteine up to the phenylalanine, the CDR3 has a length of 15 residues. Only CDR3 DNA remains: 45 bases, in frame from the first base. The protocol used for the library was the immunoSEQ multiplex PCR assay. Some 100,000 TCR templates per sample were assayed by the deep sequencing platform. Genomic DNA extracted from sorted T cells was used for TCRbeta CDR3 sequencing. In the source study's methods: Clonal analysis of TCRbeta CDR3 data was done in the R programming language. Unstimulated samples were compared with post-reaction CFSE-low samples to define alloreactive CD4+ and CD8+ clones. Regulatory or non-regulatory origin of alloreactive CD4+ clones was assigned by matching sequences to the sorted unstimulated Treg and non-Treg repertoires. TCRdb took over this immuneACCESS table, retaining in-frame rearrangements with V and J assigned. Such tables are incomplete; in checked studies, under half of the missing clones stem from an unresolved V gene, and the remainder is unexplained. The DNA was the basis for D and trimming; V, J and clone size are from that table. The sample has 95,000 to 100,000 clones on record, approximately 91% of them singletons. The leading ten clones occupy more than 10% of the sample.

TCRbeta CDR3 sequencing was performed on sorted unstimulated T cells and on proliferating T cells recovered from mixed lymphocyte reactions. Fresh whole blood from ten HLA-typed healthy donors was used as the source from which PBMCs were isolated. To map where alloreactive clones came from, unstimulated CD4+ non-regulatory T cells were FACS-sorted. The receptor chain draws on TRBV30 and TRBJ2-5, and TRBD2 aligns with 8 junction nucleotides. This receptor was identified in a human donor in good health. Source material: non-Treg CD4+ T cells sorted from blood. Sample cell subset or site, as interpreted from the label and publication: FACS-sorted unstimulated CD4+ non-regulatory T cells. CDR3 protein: CAWSSRLAGAETQYF. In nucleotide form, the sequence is TGTGCCTGGAGTAGTCGTCTAGCGGGTGCAGAGACCCAGTACTTC.